This T cell receptor (beta chain) was sequenced during a study of cytomegalovirus exposure and HLA in healthy donors. The CDR3 has 19 residues. J was trimmed by 1 base and V by 4 bases; bases with no gene match: 15. CDR1 is SGDLS, CDR2 YYNGEE, per germline. The PCR used 60 Vbeta and 13 Jbeta primers. The data were produced by immunoSEQ multiplex PCR, yet TCRdb's version contains in-frame clones alone and is incomplete. The sample lists fewer than 200,000 clones, about three quarters seen once, with approximately 1.4% in the top ten. Of note for this clone: Its target is unknown.

Whole-study results and caveats: Later work associated 17,000 or so TCR beta sequences with HLA alleles at 0.05 false discovery rate.

Source material: PBMCs. The receptor comes from a girl aged 5-17 years in good health and CMV-seronegative. The chain employs TRBV9 and TRBJ2-1, with 9 nucleotides matching TRBD2. CDR3 DNA: TGTGCCAGCAGCCCACGGGCTGGGGTAGCGGGGGCTTCCTACAATGAGCAGTTCTTC. Translating gives CASSPRAGVAGASYNEQFF.